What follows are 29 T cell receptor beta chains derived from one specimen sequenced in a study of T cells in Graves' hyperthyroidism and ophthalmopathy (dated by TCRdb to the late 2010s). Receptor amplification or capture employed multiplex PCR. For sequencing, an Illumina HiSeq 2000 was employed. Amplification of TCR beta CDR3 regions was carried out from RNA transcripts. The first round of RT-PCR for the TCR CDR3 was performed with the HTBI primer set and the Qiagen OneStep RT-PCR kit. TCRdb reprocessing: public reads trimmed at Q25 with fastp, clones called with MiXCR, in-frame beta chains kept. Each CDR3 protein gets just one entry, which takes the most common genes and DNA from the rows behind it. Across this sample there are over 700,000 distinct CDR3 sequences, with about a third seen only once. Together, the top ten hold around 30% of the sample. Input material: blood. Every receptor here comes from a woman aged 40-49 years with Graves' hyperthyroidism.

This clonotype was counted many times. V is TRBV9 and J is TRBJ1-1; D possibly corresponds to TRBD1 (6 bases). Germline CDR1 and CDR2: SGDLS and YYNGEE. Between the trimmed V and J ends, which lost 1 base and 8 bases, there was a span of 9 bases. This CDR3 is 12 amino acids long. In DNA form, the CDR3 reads TGTGCCAGCAGCGTAATGGGGGGCGAAGCTTTCTTT. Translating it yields CASSVMGGEAFF.

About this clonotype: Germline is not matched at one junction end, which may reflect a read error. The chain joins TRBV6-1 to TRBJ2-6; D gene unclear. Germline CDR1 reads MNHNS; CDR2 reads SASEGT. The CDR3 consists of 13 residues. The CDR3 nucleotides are TGTGCCATCAGTGGTGGCAGGGCCAACGTCCTGACTTTC. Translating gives CAISGGRANVLTF.

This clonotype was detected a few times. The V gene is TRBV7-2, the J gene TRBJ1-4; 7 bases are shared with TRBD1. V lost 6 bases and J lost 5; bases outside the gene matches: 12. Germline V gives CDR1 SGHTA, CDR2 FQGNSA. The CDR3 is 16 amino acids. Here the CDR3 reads CASSPIRTGGNEKLFF. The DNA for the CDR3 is TGTGCCAGCAGTCCCATCCGGACAGGAGGGAATGAAAAACTGTTTTTT.

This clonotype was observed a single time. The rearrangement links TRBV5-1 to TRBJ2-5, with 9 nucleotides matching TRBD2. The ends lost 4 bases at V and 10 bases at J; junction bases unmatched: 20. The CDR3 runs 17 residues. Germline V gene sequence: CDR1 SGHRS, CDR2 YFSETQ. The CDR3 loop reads CASSLISGTSMKGVQYF. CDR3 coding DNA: TGCGCCAGCAGCCTCATATCCGGGACTAGCATGAAAGGGGTCCAGTACTTC.

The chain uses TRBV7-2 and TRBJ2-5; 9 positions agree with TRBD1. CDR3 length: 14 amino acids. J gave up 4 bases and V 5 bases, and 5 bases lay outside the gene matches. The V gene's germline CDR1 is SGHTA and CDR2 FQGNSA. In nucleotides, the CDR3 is TGTGCCAGCAGCATCCCGACAGGGGGAGAGACCCAGTACTTC. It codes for CASSIPTGGETQYF.

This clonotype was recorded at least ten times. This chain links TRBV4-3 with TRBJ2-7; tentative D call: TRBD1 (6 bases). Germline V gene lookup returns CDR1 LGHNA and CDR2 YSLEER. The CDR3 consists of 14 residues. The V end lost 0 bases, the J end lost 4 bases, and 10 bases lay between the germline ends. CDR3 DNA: TGCGCCAGCAGCCAAGACAGGGGTCAATACGAGCAGTACTTC. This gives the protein CASSQDRGQYEQYF.

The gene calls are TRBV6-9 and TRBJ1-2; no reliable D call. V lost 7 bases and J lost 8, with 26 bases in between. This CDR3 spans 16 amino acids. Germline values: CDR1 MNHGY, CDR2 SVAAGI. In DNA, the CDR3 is TGTGCCAGCACCCCCTCTCTCGGACGGGCGGCGGAGGGCTACACCTTC. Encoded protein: CASTPSLGRAAEGYTF.

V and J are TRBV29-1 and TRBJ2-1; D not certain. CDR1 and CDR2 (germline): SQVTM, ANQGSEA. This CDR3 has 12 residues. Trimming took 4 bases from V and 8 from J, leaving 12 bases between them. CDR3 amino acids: CSVGHESHEQFF. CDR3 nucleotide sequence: TGCAGCGTTGGGCACGAATCCCATGAGCAGTTCTTC.

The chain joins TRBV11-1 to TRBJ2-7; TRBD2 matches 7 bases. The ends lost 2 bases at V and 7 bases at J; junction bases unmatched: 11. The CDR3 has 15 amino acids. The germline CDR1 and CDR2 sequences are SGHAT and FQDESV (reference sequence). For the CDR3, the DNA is TGTGCCAGCAGCTTATCCCTGGGGGGGAACAATGAGCAGTACTTC. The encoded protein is CASSLSLGGNNEQYF.

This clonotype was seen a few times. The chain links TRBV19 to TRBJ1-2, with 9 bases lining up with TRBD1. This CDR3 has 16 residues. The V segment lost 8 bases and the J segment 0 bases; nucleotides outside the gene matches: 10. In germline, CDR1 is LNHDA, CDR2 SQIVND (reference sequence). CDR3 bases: TGTGCCAGTGGACTCCGGGACAGGGCTACTAACTATGGCTACACCTTC. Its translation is CASGLRDRATNYGYTF.

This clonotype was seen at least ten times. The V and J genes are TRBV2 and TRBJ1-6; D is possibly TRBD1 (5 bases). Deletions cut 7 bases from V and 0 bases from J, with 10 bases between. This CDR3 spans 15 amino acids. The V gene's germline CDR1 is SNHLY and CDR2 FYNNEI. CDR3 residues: CASMEGSSYNSPLHF. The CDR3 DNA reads TGTGCCAGCATGGAGGGGAGCTCCTATAATTCACCCCTCCACTTT.

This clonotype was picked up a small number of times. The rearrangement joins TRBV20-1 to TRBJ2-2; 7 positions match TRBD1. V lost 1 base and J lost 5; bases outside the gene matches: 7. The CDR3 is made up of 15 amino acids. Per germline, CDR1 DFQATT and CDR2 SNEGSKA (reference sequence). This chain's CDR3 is CSARATGQLTGELFF. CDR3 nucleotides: TGCAGTGCTAGAGCTACGGGACAGTTGACCGGGGAGCTGTTTTTT.

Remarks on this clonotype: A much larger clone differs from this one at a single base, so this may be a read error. CDR3 loop: CATSRVSRGGRDEQYF. Here the CDR3 DNA reads TGTGCCACCAGCAGAGTGTCGCGGGGCGGGAGGGACGAGCAGTACTTC. The chain is built from TRBV15 and TRBJ2-7, with TRBD2 identical over 9 bases. The CDR3 has 16 residues. Germline lookup yields CDR1 LNHNV and CDR2 YYDKDF (reference sequence). V shed 1 base and J 5 bases; nucleotides not matched to a gene: 9.

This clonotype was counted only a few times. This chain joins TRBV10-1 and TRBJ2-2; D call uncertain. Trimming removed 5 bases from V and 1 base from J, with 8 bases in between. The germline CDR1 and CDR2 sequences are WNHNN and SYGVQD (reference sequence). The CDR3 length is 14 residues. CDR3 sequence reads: CASSPLENTGELFF. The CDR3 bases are TGCGCCAGCAGTCCCCTGGAGAACACCGGGGAGCTGTTTTTT.

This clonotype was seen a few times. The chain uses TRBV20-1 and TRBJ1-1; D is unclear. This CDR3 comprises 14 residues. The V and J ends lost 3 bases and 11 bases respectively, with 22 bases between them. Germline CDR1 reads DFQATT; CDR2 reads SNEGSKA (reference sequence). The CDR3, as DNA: TGCAGTGCTAGGGTGGACGGGCCCTCCCCATCTGCTTTCTTT. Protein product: CSARVDGPSPSAFF.

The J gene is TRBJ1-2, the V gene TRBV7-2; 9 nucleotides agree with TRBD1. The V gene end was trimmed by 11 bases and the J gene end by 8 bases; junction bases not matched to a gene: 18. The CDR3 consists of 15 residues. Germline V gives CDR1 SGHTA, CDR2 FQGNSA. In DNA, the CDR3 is TGTGCCTCGACTCCCTCCGGGACAGGGATAGCCGGCTACACCTTC. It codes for CASTPSGTGIAGYTF.

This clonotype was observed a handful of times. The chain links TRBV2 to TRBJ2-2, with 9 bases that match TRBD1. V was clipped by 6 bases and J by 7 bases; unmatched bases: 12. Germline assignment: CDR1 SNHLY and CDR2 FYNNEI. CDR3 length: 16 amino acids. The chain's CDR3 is CASRAETGGRSGELFF. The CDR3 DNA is TGTGCCAGCAGGGCAGAAACAGGGGGCCGTAGCGGGGAGCTGTTTTTT.

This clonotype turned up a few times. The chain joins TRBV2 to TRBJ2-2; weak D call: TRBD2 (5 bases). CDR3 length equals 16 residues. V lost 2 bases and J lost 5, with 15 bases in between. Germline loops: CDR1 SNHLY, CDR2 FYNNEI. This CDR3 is CASSERSGWRTGELFF. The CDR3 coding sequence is TGTGCCAGCAGTGAACGTTCGGGGTGGAGGACCGGGGAGCTGTTTTTT.

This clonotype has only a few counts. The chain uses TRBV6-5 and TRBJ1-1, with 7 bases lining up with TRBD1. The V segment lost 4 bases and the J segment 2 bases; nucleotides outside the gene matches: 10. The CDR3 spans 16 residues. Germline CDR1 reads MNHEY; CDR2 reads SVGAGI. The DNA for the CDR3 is TGTGCCAGCAGTTCAGGACAGGTCCGGGTCAACACTGAAGCTTTCTTT. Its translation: CASSSGQVRVNTEAFF.

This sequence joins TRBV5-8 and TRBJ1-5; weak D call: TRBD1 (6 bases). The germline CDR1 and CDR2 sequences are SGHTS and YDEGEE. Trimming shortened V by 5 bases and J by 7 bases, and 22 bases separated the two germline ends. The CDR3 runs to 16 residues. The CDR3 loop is CASRYIYTGLGQPQHF. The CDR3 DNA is TGTGCCAGCAGATATATATACACAGGGTTAGGGCAGCCCCAGCATTTT.

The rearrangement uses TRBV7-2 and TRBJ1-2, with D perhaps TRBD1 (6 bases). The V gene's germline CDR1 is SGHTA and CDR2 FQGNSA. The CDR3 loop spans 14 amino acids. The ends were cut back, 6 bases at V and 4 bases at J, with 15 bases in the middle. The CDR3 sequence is CASSYLGQPYGYTF. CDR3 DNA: TGTGCCAGCAGTTACCTCGGACAGCCCTATGGCTACACCTTC.

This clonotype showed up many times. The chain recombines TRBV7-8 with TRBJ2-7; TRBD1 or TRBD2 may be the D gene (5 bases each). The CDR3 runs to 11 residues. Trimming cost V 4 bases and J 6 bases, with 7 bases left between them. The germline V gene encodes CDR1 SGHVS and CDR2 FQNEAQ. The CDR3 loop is CASSSRGEQYF. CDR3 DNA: TGTGCCAGCAGCTCGAGGGGCGAGCAGTACTTC.

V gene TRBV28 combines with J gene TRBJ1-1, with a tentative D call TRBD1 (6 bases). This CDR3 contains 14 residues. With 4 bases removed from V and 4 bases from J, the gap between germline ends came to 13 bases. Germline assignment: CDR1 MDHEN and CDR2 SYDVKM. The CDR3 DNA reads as TGTGCCAGCAGTTACCAGGGGAAGGGCACTGAAGCTTTCTTT. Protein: CASSYQGKGTEAFF.

The CDR3 sequence: CASSLRTVHEKLFF. The CDR3 region has the DNA TGCGCCAGCAGCCTCCGGACAGTTCATGAAAAACTGTTTTTT. V usage is TRBV5-1 and J usage is TRBJ1-4; TRBD1 is a possible D gene (6 bases). The CDR3 loop spans 14 amino acids. Germline CDR1 SGHRS, CDR2 YFSETQ. With 4 bases removed from V and 6 bases from J, the gap between germline ends came to 13 bases.

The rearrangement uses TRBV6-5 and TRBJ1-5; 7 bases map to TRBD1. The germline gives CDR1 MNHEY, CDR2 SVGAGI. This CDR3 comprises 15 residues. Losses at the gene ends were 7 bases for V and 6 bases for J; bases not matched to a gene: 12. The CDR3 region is CASKTDRAISQPQHF. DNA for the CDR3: TGTGCCAGCAAAACCGACAGGGCGATCAGTCAGCCCCAGCATTTT.

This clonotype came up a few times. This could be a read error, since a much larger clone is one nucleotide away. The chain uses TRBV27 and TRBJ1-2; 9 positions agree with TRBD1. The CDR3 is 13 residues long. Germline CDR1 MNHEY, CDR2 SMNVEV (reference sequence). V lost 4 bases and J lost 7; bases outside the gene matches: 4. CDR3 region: CASSSTGGFGYTF. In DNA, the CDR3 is TGTGCCAGCAGTTCAACAGGGGGCTTTGGCTACACCTTC.

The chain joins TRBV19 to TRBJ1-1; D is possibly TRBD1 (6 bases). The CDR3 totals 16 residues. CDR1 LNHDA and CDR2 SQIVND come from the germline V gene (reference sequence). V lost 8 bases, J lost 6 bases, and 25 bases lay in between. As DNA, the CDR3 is TGTGCCAGTCAACCTATACTAACCCAGGGGATGGCTGAAGCTTTCTTT. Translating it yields CASQPILTQGMAEAFF. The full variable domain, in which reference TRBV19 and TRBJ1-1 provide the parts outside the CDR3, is DGGITQSPKYLFRKEGQNVTLSCEQNLNHDAMYWYRQDPGQGLRLIYYSQIVNDFQKGDIAEGYSVSREKKESFPLTVTSAQKNPTAFYLCASQPILTQGMAEAFFGQGTRLTVV.

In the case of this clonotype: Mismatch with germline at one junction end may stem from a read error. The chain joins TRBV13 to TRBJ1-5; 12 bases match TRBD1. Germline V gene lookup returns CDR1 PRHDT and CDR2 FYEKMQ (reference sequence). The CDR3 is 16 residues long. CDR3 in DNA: TGTGCCAGCAGCTTAGGAGGGACAGGGGGCGGTCAGTCCCAGCATTTT. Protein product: CASSLGGTGGGQSQHF.

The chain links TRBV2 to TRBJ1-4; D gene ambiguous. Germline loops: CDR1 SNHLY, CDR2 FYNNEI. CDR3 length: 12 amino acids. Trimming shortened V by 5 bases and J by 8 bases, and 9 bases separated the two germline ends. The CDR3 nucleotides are TGTGCCAGCAGTATTTTCCCAGAAAAACTGTTTTTT. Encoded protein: CASSIFPEKLFF. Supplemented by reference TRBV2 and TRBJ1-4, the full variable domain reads EPEVTQTPSHQVTQMGQEVILRCVPISNHLYFYWYRQILGQKVEFLVSFYNNEISEKSEIFDDQFSVERPDGSNFTLKIRSTKLEDSAMYFCASSIFPEKLFFGSGTQLSVL.